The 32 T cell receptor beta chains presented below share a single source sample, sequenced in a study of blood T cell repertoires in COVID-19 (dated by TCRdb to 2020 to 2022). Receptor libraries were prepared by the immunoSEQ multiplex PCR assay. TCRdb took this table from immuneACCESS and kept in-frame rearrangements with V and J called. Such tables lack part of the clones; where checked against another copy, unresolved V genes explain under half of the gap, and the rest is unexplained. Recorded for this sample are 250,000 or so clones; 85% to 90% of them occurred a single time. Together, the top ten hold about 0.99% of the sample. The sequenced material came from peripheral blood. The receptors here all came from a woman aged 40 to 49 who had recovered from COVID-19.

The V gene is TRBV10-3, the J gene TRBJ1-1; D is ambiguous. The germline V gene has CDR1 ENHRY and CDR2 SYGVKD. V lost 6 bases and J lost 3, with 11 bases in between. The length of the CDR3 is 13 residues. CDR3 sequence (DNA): TGTGCCATCAGCAATTTGGCGGACACTGAAGCTTTCTTT. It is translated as CAISNLADTEAFF.

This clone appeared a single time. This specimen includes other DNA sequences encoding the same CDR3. The CDR3 nucleotides read TGTGCCACCGCGACAGGGTTGAGCAATCAGCCCCAGCATTTT. Residues: CATATGLSNQPQHF. V gene TRBV2 combines with J gene TRBJ1-5; 7 bases agree with TRBD1. Losses at the gene ends were 10 bases for V and 1 base for J; bases not matched to a gene: 7. This CDR3 is built from 14 residues. Germline values: CDR1 SNHLY, CDR2 FYNNEI.

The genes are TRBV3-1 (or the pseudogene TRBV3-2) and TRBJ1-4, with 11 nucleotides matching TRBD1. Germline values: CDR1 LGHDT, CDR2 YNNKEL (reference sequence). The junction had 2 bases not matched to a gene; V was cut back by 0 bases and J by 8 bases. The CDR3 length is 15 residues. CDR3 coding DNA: TGTGCCAGCAGCCAAGACGGGGACAGGGGGGAAAAACTGTTTTTT. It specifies CASSQDGDRGEKLFF.

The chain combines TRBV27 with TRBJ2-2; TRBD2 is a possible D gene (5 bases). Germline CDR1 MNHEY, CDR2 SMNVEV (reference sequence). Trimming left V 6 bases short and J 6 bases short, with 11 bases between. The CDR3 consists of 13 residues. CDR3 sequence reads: CASSPVRAGELFF. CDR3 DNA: TGTGCCAGCAGCCCAGTGCGGGCCGGGGAGCTGTTTTTT.

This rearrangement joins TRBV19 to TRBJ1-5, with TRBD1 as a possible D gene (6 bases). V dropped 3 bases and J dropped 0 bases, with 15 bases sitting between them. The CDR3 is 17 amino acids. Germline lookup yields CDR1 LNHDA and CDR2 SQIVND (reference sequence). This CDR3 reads CASSIRVRTVSNQPQHF. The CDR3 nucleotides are TGTGCCAGTAGTATTCGGGTCCGGACAGTTAGCAATCAGCCCCAGCATTTT.

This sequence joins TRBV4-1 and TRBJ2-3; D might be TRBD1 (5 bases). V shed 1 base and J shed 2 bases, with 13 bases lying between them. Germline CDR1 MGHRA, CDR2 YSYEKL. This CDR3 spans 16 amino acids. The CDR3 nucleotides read TGCGCCAGCAGCCAAGGATTAAGGGGAAACACAGATACGCAGTATTTT. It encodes CASSQGLRGNTDTQYF.

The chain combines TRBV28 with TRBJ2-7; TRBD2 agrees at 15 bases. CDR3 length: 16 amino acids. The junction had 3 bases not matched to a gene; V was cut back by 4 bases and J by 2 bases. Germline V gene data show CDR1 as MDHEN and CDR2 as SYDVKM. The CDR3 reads CASSWGLAGGPYEQYF. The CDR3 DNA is TGTGCCAGCAGTTGGGGACTAGCGGGAGGACCCTACGAGCAGTACTTC.

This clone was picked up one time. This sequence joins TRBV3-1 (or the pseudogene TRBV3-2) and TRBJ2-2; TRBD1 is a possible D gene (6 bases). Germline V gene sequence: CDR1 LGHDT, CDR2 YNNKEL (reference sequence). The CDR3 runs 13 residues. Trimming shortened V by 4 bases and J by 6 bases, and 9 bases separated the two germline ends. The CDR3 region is CASSRTVSGELFF. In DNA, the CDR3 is TGTGCCAGCAGCCGGACAGTCTCCGGGGAGCTGTTTTTT.

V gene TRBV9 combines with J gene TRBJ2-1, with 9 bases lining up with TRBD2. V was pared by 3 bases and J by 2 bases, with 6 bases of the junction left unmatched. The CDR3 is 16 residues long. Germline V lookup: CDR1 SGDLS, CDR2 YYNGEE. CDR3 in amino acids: CASSGTAGGAYNEQFF. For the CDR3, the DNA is TGTGCCAGCAGCGGGACGGCGGGAGGGGCCTACAATGAGCAGTTCTTC.

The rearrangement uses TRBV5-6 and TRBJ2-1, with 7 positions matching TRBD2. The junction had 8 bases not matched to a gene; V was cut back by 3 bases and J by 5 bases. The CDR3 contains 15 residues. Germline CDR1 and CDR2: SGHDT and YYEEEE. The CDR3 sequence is CASSSGGLINNEQFF. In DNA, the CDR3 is TGTGCCAGCAGCTCGGGGGGACTTATCAACAATGAGCAGTTCTTC.

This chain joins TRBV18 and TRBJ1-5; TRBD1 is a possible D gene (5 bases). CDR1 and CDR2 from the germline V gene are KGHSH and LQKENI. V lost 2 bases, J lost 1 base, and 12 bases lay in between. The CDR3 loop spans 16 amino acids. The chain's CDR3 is CASSPVGGVSNQPQHF. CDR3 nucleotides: TGTGCCAGCTCACCAGTCGGGGGGGTGAGCAATCAGCCCCAGCATTTT.

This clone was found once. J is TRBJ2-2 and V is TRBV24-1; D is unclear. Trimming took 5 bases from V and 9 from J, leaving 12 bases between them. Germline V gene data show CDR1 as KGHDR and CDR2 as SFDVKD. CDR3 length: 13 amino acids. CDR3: CATSGDEVRELFF. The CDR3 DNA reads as TGTGCCACCAGTGGCGACGAGGTGCGGGAGCTGTTTTTT.

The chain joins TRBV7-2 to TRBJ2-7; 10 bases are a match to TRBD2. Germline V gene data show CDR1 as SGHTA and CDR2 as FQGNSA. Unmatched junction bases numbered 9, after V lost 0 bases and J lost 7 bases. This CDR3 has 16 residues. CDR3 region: CASSLAPLAGVGEQYF. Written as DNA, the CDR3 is TGTGCCAGCAGCTTAGCCCCCCTAGCGGGAGTCGGTGAGCAGTACTTC.

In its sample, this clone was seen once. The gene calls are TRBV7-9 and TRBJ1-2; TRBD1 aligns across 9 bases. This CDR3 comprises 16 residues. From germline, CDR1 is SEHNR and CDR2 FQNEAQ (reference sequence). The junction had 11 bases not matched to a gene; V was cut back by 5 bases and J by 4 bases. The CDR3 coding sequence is TGTGCCAGCAGCCCTCGCCGGGACAGGGTGGGCTATGGCTACACCTTC. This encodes CASSPRRDRVGYGYTF.

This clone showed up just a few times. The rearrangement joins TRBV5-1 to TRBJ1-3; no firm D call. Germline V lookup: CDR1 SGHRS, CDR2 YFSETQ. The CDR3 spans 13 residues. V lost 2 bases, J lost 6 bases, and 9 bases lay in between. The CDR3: CASSLGSENTIYF. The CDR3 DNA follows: TGCGCCAGCAGCTTAGGCAGCGAAAACACCATATATTTT.

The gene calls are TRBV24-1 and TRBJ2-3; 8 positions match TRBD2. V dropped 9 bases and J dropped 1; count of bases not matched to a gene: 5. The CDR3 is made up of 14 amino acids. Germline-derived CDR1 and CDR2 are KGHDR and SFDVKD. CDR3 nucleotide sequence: TGTGCCACCCGCGGGGGGCAGGGCACAGATACGCAGTATTTT. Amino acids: CATRGGQGTDTQYF.

Here the CDR3 reads CASSLGRVAKNIQYF. The CDR3 DNA sequence: TGTGCCAGCAGCTTAGGGAGGGTGGCCAAAAACATTCAGTACTTC. V and J are TRBV7-2 and TRBJ2-4; possibly TRBD2 for D (6 bases). Germline values: CDR1 SGHTA, CDR2 FQGNSA. The CDR3 totals 15 residues. V shed 1 base and J shed 1 base, with 8 bases lying between them.

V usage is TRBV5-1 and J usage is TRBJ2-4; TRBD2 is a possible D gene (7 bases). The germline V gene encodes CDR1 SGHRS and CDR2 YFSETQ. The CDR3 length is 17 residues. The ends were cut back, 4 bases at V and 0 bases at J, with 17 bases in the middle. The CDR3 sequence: CASSPGRGALAKNIQYF. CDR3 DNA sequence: TGCGCCAGCAGCCCAGGTCGGGGGGCCCTAGCCAAAAACATTCAGTACTTC. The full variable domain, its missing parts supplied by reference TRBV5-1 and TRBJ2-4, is KAGVTQTPRYLIKTRGQQVTLSCSPISGHRSVSWYQQTPGQGLQFLFEYFSETQRNKGNFPGRFSGRQFSNSRSEMNVSTLELGDSALYLCASSPGRGALAKNIQYFGAGTRLSVL.

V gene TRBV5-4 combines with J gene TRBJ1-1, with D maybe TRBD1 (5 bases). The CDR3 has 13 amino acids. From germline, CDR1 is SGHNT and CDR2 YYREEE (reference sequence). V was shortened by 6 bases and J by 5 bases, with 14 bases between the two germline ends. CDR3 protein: CASTKMGGTEAFF. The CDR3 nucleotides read TGTGCCAGCACCAAAATGGGGGGTACTGAAGCTTTCTTT.

The CDR3 protein is CSVGGDRASTDTQYF. In DNA, the CDR3 is TGCAGCGTTGGGGGGGACAGGGCGTCCACAGATACGCAGTATTTT. The rearrangement links TRBV29-1 to TRBJ2-3, with 9 bases fitting TRBD1. From germline, CDR1 is SQVTM and CDR2 ANQGSEA. V shed 4 bases and J 2 bases; nucleotides not matched to a gene: 7. The CDR3 totals 15 residues.

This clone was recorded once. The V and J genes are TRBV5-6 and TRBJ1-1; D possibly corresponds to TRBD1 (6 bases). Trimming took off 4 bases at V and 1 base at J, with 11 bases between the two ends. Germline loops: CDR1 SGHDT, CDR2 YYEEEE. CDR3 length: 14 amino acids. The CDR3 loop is CASSPGQKNTEAFF. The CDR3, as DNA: TGTGCCAGCAGCCCCGGACAGAAGAACACTGAAGCTTTCTTT. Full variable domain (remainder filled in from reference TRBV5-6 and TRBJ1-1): DAGVTQSPTHLIKTRGQQVTLRCSPKSGHDTVSWYQQALGQGPQFIFQYYEEEERQRGNFPDRFSGHQFPNYSSELNVNALLLGDSALYLCASSPGQKNTEAFFGQGTRLTVV.

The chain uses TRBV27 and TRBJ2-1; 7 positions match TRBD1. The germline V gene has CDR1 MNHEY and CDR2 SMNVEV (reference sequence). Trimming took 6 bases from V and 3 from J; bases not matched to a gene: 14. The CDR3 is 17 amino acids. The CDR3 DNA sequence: TGTGCCAGCAGCCCCAACCCCGGGACAGCAATCTACAATGAGCAGTTCTTC. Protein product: CASSPNPGTAIYNEQFF.

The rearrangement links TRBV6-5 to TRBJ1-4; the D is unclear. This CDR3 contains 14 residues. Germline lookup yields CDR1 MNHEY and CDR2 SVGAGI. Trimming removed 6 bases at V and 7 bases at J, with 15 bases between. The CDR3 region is CASSRGVGGEKLFF. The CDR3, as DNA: TGTGCCAGCAGCCGCGGTGTGGGAGGTGAAAAACTGTTTTTT.

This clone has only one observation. CDR3 in DNA: TGTGCCAGCTCGCCCGACAGGCGCCCCTCCTACGAGCAGTACTTC. Translation: CASSPDRRPSYEQYF. The chain links TRBV18 to TRBJ2-7, with D possibly TRBD1 on 6 matching bases. This CDR3 region has 15 residues. Trimming cost V 6 bases and J 0 bases, with 15 bases left between them. Germline values: CDR1 KGHSH, CDR2 LQKENI.

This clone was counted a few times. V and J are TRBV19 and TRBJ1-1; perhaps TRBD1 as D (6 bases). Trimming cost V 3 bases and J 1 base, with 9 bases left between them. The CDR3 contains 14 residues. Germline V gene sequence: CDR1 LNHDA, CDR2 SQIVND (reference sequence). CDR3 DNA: TGTGCCAGTAGTATCTGGGGGCCGAACACTGAAGCTTTCTTT. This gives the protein CASSIWGPNTEAFF.

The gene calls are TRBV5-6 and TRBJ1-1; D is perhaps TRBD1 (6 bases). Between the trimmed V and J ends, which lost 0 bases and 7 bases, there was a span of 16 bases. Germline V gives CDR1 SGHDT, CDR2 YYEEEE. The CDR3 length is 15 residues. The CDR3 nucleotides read TGTGCCAGCAGCTTGGGGCTGGGGGCGACAGATGAAGCTTTCTTT. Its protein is CASSLGLGATDEAFF.

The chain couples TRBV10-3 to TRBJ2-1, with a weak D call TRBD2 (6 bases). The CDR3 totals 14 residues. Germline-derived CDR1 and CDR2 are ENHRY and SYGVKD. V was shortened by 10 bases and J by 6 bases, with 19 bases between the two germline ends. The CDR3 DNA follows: TGTGCCACCCAACCCCACGCGGGACTCAATGAGCAGTTCTTC. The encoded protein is CATQPHAGLNEQFF.

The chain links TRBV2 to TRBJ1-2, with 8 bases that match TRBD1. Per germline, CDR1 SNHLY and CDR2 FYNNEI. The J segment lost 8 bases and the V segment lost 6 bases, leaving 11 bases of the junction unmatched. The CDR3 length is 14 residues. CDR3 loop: CASRARDRPSGYTF. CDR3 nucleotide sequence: TGTGCCAGCAGGGCCCGGGACAGGCCCTCGGGCTACACCTTC.

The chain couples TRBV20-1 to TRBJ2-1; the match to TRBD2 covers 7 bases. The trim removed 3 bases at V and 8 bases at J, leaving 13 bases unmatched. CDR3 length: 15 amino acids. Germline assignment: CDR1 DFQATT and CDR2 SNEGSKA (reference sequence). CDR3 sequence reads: CSASSASGTRDEQFF. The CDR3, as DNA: TGCAGTGCTAGTTCCGCTAGCGGCACTAGGGATGAGCAGTTCTTC.

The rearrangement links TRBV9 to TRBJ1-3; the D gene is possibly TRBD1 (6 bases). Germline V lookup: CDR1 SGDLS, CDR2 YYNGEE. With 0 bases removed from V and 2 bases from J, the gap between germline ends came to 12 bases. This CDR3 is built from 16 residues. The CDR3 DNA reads TGTGCCAGCAGCGTAGGGGCAGGGGACGCTGGAAACACCATATATTTT. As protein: CASSVGAGDAGNTIYF. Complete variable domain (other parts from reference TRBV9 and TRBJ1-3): DSGVTQTPKHLITATGQRVTLRCSPRSGDLSVYWYQQSLDQGLQFLIQYYNGEERAKGNILERFSAQQFPDLHSELNLSSLELGDSALYFCASSVGAGDAGNTIYFGEGSWLTVV.

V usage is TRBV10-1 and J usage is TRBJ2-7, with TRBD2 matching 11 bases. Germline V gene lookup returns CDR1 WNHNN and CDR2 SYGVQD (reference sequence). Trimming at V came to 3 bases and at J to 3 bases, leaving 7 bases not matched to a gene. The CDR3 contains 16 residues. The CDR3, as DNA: TGCGCCAGCAGTGACAAACTAGCGGGAGAGTTCTACGAGCAGTACGTC. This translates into CASSDKLAGEFYEQYV.

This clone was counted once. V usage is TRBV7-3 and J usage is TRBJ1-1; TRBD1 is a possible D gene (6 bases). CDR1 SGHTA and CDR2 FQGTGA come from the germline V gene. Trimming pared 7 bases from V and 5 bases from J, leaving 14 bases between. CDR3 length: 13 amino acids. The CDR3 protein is CASTHSRGTEAFF. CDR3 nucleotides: TGTGCCAGCACCCACTCGAGGGGGACTGAAGCTTTCTTT.